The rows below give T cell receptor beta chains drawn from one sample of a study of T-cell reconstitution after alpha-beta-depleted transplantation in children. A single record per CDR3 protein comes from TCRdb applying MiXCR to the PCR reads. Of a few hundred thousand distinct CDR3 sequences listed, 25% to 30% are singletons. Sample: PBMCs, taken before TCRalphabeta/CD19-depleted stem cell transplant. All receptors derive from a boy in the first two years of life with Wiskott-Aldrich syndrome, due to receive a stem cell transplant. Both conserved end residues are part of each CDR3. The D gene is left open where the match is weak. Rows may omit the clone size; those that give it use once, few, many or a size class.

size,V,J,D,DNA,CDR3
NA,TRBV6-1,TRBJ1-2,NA,TGTGCCAGCACTCACCTCATTAACAGAAAATCTAACTATGGCTACACCTTC,CASTHLINRKSNYGYTF
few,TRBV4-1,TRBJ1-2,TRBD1,TGCGCCAGCAGCCTTTTTGCGGGGCAGGGGGCTACTCCTTCGGGCTACACCTTC,CASSLFAGQGATPSGYTF
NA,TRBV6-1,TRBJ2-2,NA,TGTGCCAGCAGTGAATCTTTTCGGGCCCCACTCCACACCGGGGAGCTGTTTTTT,CASSESFRAPLHTGELFF
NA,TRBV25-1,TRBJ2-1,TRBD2,TGTGCCAGCAGTGGGCTAGCGGGAGGGGATGAGCAGTTCTTC,CASSGLAGGDEQFF
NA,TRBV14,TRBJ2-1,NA,TGTGCCAGCAGCCGGCCCAGGTGTCCCTACAATGAGCAGTTCTTC,CASSRPRCPYNEQFF
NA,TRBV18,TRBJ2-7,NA,TGTGCCAGCTCACGGCCGACAGCCCCTACGAAGCAGTACTTC,CASSRPTAPTKQYF
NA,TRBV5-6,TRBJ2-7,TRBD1,TGTGCCAGCAGCCGCTACAGGGGCGAGCAGTACTTC,CASSRYRGEQYF
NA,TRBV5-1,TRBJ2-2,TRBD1,TGCGCCAGCAACCGGGACAGGGCTACCACCGGGGAGCTGTTTTTT,CASNRDRATTGELFF
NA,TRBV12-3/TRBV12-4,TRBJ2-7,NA,TGTGCCAGCAGCCCCCACACCTACGAGCAGTACTTC,CASSPHTYEQYF
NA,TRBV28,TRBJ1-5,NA,TGTGCCAGCACAGGGTCTGGCCAGCCCCAGCATTTT,CASTGSGQPQHF
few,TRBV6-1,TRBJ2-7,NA,TGTGCCAGCAGTGAAAGGGGGACTAAATGGAAGCAGTACTTC,CASSERGTKWKQYF
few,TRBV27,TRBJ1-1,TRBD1,TGTGCCAGCAGGGACAGGGTTACTGAAGCTTTCTTT,CASRDRVTEAFF
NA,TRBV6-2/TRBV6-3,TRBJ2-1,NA,TGTGCCAGCAGTCACCTAACGGGTCCTTACAATGAGCAGTTCTTC,CASSHLTGPYNEQFF
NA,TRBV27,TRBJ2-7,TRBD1,TGTGCCAGCAGTTTCTACGGGACAGGGAGCAACGAGCAGTACTTC,CASSFYGTGSNEQYF
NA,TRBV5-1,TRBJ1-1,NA,TGCGCCAGCAGCTTGATAGGCACTGAAGCTTTCTTT,CASSLIGTEAFF
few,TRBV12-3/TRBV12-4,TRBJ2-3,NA,TGTGCCAGCAGTCCATTACTCGGTACGCAGTATTTT,CASSPLLGTQYF
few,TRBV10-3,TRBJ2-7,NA,TGTGCCAACAGTATGGGACCGCAAAGCTCCTACGAGCAGTACTTC,CANSMGPQSSYEQYF
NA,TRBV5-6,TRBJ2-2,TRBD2,TGTGCCAGCAACTCACTTAGCGGGAGAACCGGGGAGCTGTTTTTT,CASNSLSGRTGELFF
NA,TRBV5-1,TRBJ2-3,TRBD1,TGCGCCAGCAGCGCCATCCCGGGACAGGTCACAGATACGCAGTATTTT,CASSAIPGQVTDTQYF
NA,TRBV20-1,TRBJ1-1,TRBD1,TGCAGTGGAAGACAGGGTGAGACTGAAGCTTTCTTT,CSGRQGETEAFF
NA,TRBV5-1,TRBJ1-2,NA,TGCGCCAGCAGCCTCGTTTCCGGGACTTATGGCTACACCTTC,CASSLVSGTYGYTF
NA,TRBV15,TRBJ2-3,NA,TGTGCCACCAGCAGTGGTCGGCGGGAACGCACAGATACGCAGTATTTT,CATSSGRRERTDTQYF
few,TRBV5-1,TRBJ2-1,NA,TGCGCCAGCAGCCAGGACTCACCGGGACCTCAGGCGCAGTTCTTC,CASSQDSPGPQAQFF
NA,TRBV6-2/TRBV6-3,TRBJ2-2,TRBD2,TGTGCCAGCAGTTACGGACTAGGGCCGAACACCGGGGAGCTGTTTTTT,CASSYGLGPNTGELFF
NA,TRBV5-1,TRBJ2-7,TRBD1,TGCGCCAGCAGCTTGGCCCCAGGGGGCGACTACGAGCAGTACTTC,CASSLAPGGDYEQYF
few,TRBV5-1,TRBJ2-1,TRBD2,TGCGCCAGCAGACCCTTCAATTCGGGGACTAGCGGGAGCTATGAGCAGTTCTTC,CASRPFNSGTSGSYEQFF
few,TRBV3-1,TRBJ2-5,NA,TGTGCCAGCAGTCCCTGGAACCAAGAGACCCAGTACTTC,CASSPWNQETQYF
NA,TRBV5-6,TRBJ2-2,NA,TGTGCCAGCAGCTTGAGTCTAGCGACCTACACCGGGGAGCTGTTTTTT,CASSLSLATYTGELFF
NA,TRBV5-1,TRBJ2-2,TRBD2,TGCGCCAGCAGCAGACTAGCGCAGAACACCGGGGAGCTGTTTTTT,CASSRLAQNTGELFF
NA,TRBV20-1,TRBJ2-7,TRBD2,TGCAGTGCTTTTAGTACAACTAGCGAAGTGTACGAGCAGTACTTC,CSAFSTTSEVYEQYF
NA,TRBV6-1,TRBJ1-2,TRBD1,TGTGCCAGCAGCGGGACAGGGTTGCTCGTTGGCTACACCTTC,CASSGTGLLVGYTF
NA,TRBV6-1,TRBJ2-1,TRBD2,TGTGCCAGCAGTGATCCGGGACTAGCGCGCAATGAGCAGTTCTTC,CASSDPGLARNEQFF
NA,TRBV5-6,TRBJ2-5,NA,TGTGCCAGCAGCGAAGGACAGAGGGAGACCCAGTACTTC,CASSEGQRETQYF
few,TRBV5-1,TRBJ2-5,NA,TGCGCCAGCAGCTTGGGCTCGGCAGCCCCGCAAGAGACCCAGTACTTC,CASSLGSAAPQETQYF
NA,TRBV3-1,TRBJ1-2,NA,TGTGCCAGCAGCCAATCGCCGCTCTATGGCTACACCTTC,CASSQSPLYGYTF
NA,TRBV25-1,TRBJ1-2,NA,TGTGCCAGCAGTGAACGCGGGCCGCTACGCTATGGCTACACCTTC,CASSERGPLRYGYTF
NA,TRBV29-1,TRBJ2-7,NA,TGCAGCGTTGATAAGGGAGGAGACGAGCAGTACTTC,CSVDKGGDEQYF
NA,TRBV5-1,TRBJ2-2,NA,TGCGCCAGCAGCTCGTCCTTAGCGAACACCGGGGAGCTGTTTTTT,CASSSSLANTGELFF
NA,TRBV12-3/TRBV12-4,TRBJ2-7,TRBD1,TGTGCCAGCACCCTACGGACAGGGGCGATCGAGCAGTACTTC,CASTLRTGAIEQYF
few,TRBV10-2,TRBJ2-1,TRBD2,TGCGCCAGCAGTGGTAGCGGGGGGAGCTCCTACAATGAGCAGTTCTTC,CASSGSGGSSYNEQFF
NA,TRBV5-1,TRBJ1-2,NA,TGCGCCAGCAGCTTGGTGGCAGGGGATAATGGCTACACCTTC,CASSLVAGDNGYTF
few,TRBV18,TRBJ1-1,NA,TGTGCCAGCTCACCACGGGCCAGGGTCTTTTTCATGAACACTGAAGCTTTCTTT,CASSPRARVFFMNTEAFF
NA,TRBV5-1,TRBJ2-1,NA,TGCGCCAGCAGCTTGTGGGAGCGGTACAATGAGCAGTTCTTC,CASSLWERYNEQFF
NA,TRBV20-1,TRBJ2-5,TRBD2,TGCAGTGCGCTCGGGGGGTTGGACGTAGGGCAAGAGACCCAGTACTTC,CSALGGLDVGQETQYF
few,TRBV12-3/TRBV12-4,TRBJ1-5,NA,TGTGCCAGCGACTCCAGGGCCAGCAATCAGCCCCAGCATTTT,CASDSRASNQPQHF
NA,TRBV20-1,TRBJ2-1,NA,TGCTGTGCCCCAACCGCGACTGGAGACAATGAGCAGTTCTTC,CCAPTATGDNEQFF
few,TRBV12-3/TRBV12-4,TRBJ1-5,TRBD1,TGTGCCAGCAGTTTACAGGGGGCAAACAATCAGCCCCAGCATTTT,CASSLQGANNQPQHF
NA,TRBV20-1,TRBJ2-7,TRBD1,TGCAGTGCTAGGGACAGGGGGTGTTACGAGCAGTACTTC,CSARDRGCYEQYF
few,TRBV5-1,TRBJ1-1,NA,TGCGCCAGCAGCCAGGCCCGTCAGGGCGCTAACACTGAAGCTTTCTTT,CASSQARQGANTEAFF
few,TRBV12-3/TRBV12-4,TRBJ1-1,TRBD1,TGTGCCAGCAGTTTATTGACAGGGGACACTGAAGCTTTCTTT,CASSLLTGDTEAFF
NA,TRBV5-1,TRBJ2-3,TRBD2,TGCGCCAGCAGCAGCTCCGGGACTAGGTTGGCAGATACGCAGTATTTT,CASSSSGTRLADTQYF
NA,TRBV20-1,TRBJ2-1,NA,TGCAGTGCTAGAGACCCGGGACCCCATGGGGATTTGGATGAGCAGTTCTTC,CSARDPGPHGDLDEQFF